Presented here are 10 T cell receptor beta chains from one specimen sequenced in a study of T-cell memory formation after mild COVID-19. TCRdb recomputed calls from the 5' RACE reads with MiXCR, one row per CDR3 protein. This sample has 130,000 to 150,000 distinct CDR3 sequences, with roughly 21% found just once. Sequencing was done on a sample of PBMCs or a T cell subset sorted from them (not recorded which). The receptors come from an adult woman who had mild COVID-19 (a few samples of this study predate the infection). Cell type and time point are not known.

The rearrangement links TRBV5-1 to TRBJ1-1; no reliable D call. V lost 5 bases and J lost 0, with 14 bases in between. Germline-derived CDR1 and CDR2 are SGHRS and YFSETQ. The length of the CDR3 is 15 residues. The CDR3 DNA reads TGCGCCAGCAGGGCAGGAGCACGCATGAACACTGAAGCTTTCTTT. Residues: CASRAGARMNTEAFF.

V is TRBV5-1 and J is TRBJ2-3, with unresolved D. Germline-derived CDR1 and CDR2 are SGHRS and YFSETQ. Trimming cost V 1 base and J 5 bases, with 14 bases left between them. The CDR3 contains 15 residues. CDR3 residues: CASSLRRAGRDTQYF. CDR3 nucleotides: TGCGCCAGCAGCTTGCGACGGGCAGGTCGAGATACGCAGTATTTT. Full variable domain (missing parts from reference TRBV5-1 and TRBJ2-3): KAGVTQTPRYLIKTRGQQVTLSCSPISGHRSVSWYQQTPGQGLQFLFEYFSETQRNKGNFPGRFSGRQFSNSRSEMNVSTLELGDSALYLCASSLRRAGRDTQYFGPGTRLTVL.

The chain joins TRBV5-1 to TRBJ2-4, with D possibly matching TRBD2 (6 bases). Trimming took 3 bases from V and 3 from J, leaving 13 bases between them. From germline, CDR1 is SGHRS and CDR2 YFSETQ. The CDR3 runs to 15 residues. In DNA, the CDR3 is TGCGCCAGCAGCTCTCGGGAGATCGGCAAAAACATTCAGTACTTC. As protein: CASSSREIGKNIQYF.

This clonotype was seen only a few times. The DNA of the CDR3 is TGTGCCAGCTCACCAGAGAGAGATGGAGAGACCCAGTACTTC. Translation: CASSPERDGETQYF. This chain uses TRBV18 with TRBJ2-5, with D unresolved. The CDR3 length is 14 residues. The V end lost 2 bases, the J end lost 4 bases, and 11 bases lay between the germline ends. Germline V gene lookup returns CDR1 KGHSH and CDR2 LQKENI.

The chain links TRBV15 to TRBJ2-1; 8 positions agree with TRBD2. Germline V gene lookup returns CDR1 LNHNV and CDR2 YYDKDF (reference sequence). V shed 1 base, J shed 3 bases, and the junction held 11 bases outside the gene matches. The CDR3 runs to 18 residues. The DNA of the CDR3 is TGTGCCACCAGCAGAGTCACCAGCAGCGGGAGATTCTACAATGAGCAGTTCTTC. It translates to CATSRVTSSGRFYNEQFF.

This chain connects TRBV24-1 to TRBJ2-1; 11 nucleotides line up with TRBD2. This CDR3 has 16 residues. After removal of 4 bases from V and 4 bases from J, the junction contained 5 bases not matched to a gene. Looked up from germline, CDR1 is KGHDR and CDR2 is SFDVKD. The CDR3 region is CATSDPGLAAYNEQFF. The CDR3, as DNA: TGTGCCACCAGTGACCCGGGACTAGCGGCGTACAATGAGCAGTTCTTC.

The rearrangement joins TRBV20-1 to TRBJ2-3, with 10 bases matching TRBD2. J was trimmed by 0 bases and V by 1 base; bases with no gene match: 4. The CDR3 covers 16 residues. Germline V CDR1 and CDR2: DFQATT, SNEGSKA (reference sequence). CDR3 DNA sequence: TGCAGTGCTAGAGGACTAGCGGGTAGGAGCACAGATACGCAGTATTTT. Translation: CSARGLAGRSTDTQYF.

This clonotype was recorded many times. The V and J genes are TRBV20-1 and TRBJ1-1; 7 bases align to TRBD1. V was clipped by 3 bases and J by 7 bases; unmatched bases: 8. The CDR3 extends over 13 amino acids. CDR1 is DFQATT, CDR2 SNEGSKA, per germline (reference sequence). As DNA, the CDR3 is TGCAGTGCTAGCTTCAGGGGGAAGGGTGAAGCTTTCTTT. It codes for CSASFRGKGEAFF.

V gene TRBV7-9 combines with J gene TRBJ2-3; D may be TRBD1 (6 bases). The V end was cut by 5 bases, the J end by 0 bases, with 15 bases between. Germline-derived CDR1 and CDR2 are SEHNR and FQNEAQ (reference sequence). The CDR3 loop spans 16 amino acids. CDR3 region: CASSPGQRASTDTQYF. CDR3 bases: TGTGCCAGCAGCCCCGGACAGCGTGCTAGCACAGATACGCAGTATTTT.

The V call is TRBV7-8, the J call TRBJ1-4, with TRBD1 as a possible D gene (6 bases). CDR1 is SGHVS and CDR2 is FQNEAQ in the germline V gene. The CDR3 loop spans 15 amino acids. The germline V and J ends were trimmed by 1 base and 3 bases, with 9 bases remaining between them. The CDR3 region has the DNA TGTGCCAGCAGCTTAGGAGGGGGGGCTAATGAAAAACTGTTTTTT. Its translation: CASSLGGGANEKLFF.